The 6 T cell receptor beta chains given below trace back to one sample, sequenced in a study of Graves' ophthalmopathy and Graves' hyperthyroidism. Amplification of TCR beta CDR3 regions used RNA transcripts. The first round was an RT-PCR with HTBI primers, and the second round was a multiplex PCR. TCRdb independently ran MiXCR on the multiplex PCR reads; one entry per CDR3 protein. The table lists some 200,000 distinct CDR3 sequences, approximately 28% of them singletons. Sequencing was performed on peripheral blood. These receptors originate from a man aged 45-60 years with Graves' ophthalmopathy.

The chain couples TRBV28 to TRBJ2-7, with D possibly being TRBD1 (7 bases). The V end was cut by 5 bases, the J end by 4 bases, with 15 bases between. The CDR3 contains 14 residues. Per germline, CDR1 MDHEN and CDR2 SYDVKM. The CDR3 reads CASSQSGGRYEQYF. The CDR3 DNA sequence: TGTGCCAGCAGTCAATCAGGGGGGAGGTACGAGCAGTACTTC.

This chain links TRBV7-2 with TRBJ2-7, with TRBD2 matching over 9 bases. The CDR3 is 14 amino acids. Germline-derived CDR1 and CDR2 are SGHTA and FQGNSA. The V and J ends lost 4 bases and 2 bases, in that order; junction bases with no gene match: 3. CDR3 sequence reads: CASSSTSGAYEQYF. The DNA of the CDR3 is TGTGCCAGCAGCTCGACTAGCGGTGCCTACGAGCAGTACTTC.

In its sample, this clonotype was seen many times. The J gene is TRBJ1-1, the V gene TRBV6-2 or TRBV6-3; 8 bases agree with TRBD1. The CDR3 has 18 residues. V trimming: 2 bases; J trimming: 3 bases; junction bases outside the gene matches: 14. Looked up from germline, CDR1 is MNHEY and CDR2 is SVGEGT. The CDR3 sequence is CASSYQYPGTGDYTEAFF. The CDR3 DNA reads TGTGCCAGCAGTTACCAATACCCCGGGACAGGCGACTACACTGAAGCTTTCTTT.

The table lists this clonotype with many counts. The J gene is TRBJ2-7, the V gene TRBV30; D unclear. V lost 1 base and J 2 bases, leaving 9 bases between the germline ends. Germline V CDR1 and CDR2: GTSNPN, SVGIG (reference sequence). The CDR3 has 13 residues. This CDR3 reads CAWSDSAPYEQYF. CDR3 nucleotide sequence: TGTGCCTGGAGTGACAGCGCGCCCTACGAGCAGTACTTC.

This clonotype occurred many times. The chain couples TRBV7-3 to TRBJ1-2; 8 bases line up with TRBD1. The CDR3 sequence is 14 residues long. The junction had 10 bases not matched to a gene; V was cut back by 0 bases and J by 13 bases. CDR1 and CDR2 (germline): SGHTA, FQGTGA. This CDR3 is CASSLTPGQASPTF. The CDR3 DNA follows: TGTGCCAGCAGCTTAACTCCGGGACAGGCGTCACCCACCTTC. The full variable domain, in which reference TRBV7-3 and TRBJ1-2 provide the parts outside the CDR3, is GAGVSQTPSNKVTEKGKYVELRCDPISGHTALYWYRQSLGQGPEFLIYFQGTGAADDSGLPNDRFFAVRPEGSVSTLKIQRTERGDSAVYLCASSLTPGQASPTFGSGTRLTVV.

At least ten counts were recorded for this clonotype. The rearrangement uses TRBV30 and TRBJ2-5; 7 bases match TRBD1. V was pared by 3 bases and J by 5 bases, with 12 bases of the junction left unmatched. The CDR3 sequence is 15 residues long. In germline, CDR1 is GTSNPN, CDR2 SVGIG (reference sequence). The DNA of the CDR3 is TGTGCCTGGAGCCATCCCGGGACAGCCACCGAGACCCAGTACTTC. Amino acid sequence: CAWSHPGTATETQYF. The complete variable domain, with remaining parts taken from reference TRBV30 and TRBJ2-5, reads SQTIHQWPATLVQPVGSPLSLECTVEGTSNPNLYWYRQAAGRGLQLLFYSVGIGQISSEVPQNLSASRPQDRQFILSSKKLLLSDSGFYLCAWSHPGTATETQYFGPGTRLLVL.